A single sample gave rise to the 3 T cell receptor beta chains below, sequenced in a study of T-cell memory formation after mild COVID-19. Each CDR3 protein is one row after TCRdb ran MiXCR on the 5' RACE reads. This sample has 200,000 to 300,000 distinct CDR3 sequences, with over 15% found just once. Sequencing input: PBMCs or a T cell subset sorted from them (not recorded which). Receptors originate from an adult woman who had mild COVID-19 (a few samples of this study predate the infection). Cell type and time point are not known.

This clonotype was recorded at least ten times. This chain links TRBV7-8 with TRBJ2-7, with D maybe TRBD2 (6 bases). The CDR3 runs to 16 residues. CDR1 SGHVS and CDR2 FQNEAQ come from the germline V gene. V lost 0 bases, J lost 0 bases, and 12 bases lay in between. The CDR3 DNA is TGTGCCAGCAGCTTAGCGGAGGGGTTCAGCTCCTACGAGCAGTACTTC. This sequence encodes CASSLAEGFSSYEQYF.

V is TRBV4-1 and J is TRBJ1-2; 8 positions match TRBD1. The V gene's germline CDR1 is MGHRA and CDR2 YSYEKL. The CDR3 length is 14 residues. V lost 6 bases to trimming and J lost 5 bases; unmatched junction nucleotides: 8. Here the CDR3 reads CASRETGARYGYTF. CDR3 coding DNA: TGCGCCAGCAGAGAGACAGGGGCTAGGTATGGCTACACCTTC.

This clonotype was seen a handful of times. V and J are TRBV7-9 and TRBJ1-1; D unclear. In germline, CDR1 is SEHNR, CDR2 FQNEAQ (reference sequence). V gave up 5 bases and J gave up 0 bases, with 13 bases separating them. The length of the CDR3 is 15 residues. The chain's CDR3 is CASSPRPKMNTEAFF. The CDR3 DNA sequence: TGTGCCAGCAGCCCCCGACCCAAAATGAACACTGAAGCTTTCTTT.